This note documents a single T cell receptor beta chain sequence. The sample originates from a study of control samples from healthy donors and cancer patients. The repertoire was sequenced with immunoSEQ multiplex PCR; TCRdb's copy has only in-frame clones and lacks some. There are approximately 120,000 clones in the sample; approximately 87% occur only once, and approximately 2.9% lies in the top ten. The CDR3 sequence is 17 residues long. CDR1 and CDR2 from the germline V gene are SGDLS and YYNGEE. V was pared by 0 bases and J by 3 bases, with 9 bases of the junction left unmatched. V and J are TRBV9 and TRBJ2-1, with 7 bases fitting TRBD1. The receptor was isolated from a man aged 60 to 69 in good health. Sequencing was carried out using blood. CDR3 region: CASSVAAGGFRYNEQFF. The CDR3 nucleotides are TGTGCCAGCAGCGTAGCGGCAGGGGGTTTTCGCTACAATGAGCAGTTCTTC.